This T cell receptor beta chain is drawn from a study of T-cell memory formation after mild COVID-19. Study-wide background: Most TCR clusters belonged to a single donor.

Study-wide points: Chiefly within CM and EM were the contracting CD4+ clones; CD8+ ones were within EMRA.

The CDR3 spans 13 residues. V was clipped by 5 bases and J by 4 bases, with 11 bases between them. Germline V gives CDR1 SEHNR, CDR2 FQNEAQ (reference sequence). This clonotype was seen a handful of times. Antigen specificity is unknown. TCRdb re-analysed the 5' RACE reads in MiXCR, keeping a single row per CDR3 protein. Of around 200,000 distinct CDR3 sequences listed, over 20% are singletons. The V call is TRBV7-9, the J call TRBJ1-2, with D hard to call. Sequencing used PBMCs or a T cell subset sorted from them (not recorded which). This clonotype originated in an adult woman who had mild COVID-19 (a few samples of this study predate the infection). Cell type and time point are not known. The CDR3 sequence: CASSPVAPYGYTF. The CDR3 DNA sequence: TGTGCCAGCAGCCCAGTGGCCCCCTATGGCTACACCTTC. Full variable domain (missing parts from reference TRBV7-9 and TRBJ1-2): DTGVSQNPRHKITKRGQNVTFRCDPISEHNRLYWYRQTLGQGPEFLTYFQNEAQLEKSRLLSDRFSAERPKGSFSTLEIQRTEQGDSAMYLCASSPVAPYGYTFGSGTRLTVV.